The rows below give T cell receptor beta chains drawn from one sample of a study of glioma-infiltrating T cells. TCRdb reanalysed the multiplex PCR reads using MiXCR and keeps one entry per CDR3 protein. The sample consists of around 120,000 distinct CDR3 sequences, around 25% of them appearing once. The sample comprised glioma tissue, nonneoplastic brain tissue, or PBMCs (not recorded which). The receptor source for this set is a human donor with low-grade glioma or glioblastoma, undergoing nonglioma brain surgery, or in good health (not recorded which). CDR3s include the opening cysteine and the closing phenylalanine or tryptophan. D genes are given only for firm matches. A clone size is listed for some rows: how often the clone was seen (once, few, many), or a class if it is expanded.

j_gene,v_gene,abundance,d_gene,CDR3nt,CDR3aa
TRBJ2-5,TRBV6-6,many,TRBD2,TGTGCCAGCAGTTACGATAGCGGGGGGCAGGTTTTAGAGACCCAGTACTTC,CASSYDSGGQVLETQYF
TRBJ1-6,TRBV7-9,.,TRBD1,TGTGCCAGCAGTACGGGACAGTATAATTCACCCCTCCACTTT,CASSTGQYNSPLHF
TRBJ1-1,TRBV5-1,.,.,TGCGCCAGCAGCTTGGAAAGACCGAACACTGAAGCTTTCTTT,CASSLERPNTEAFF
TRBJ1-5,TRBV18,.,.,TGTGCCAGCCAACCCGAGGGGCCATTCAATCAGCCCCAGCATTTT,CASQPEGPFNQPQHF
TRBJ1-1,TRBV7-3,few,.,TGTGCCAGCAGCACTGAGGGGGCTGAAGCTTTCTTT,CASSTEGAEAFF
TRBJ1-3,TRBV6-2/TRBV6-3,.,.,TGTGCCAGCAGTGTATGGGGGGACGGTGGAAACACCATATATTTT,CASSVWGDGGNTIYF
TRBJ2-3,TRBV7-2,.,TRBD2,TGTGCCAGCACCCGGGGGGGCTTCACAGATACGCAGTATTTT,CASTRGGFTDTQYF
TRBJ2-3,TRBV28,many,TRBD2,TGTGCCAGCACGACTAGCGGGAGCACAGATACGCAGTATTTT,CASTTSGSTDTQYF
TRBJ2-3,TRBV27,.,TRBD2,TGTGCCAGCAGCCGGGACTATTGGCCCGCGGACATAGATACGCAGTATTTT,CASSRDYWPADIDTQYF
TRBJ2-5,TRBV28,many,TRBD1,TGTGCCAGCAGTTTATCGACAGGGGGCTACCAAGAGACCCAGTACTTC,CASSLSTGGYQETQYF
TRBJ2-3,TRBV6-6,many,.,TGTGCCAGCAGTTACTCGCTAGTTCCTAGCACAGATACGCAGTATTTT,CASSYSLVPSTDTQYF
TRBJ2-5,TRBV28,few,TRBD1,TGTGCCAGCAGCCCGACAGGGTACCAAGAGACCCAGTACTTC,CASSPTGYQETQYF
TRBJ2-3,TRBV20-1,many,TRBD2,TGCAGTGCCTTCGGGACTAGCGGAACAGATACGCAGTATTTT,CSAFGTSGTDTQYF
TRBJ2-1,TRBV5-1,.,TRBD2,TGCGCCTGCAGCTTACTAGCGGGGAACAATGAGCAGTTCTTC,CACSLLAGNNEQFF
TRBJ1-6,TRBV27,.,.,TGTGCCAGCGTGACGGGGGATTCCTATAATTCACCCCTCCACTTT,CASVTGDSYNSPLHF
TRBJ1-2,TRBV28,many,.,TGTGCCAGCAGTCTCCCTAACGATGGCTACACCTTC,CASSLPNDGYTF
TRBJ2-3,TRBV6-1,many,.,TGTGCCAGCACCCAGTGGAGTGGGGCCACAGATACGCAGTATTTT,CASTQWSGATDTQYF
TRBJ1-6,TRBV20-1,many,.,TGCAGTGCGAGGACAACAAATTCACCCCTCCACTTT,CSARTTNSPLHF
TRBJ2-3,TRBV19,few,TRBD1,TGTGCCACCCAGGACAGGGGGCCGACAGATACGCAGTATTTT,CATQDRGPTDTQYF
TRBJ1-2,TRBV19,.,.,TGTGCCAGTAATCCAAGTTGGGCTAACTATGGCTACACCTTC,CASNPSWANYGYTF
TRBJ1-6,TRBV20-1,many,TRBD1,TGCAGTGCTAGAGAAGGTGGACAGGGCGGCTCACCCCTCCACTTT,CSAREGGQGGSPLHF
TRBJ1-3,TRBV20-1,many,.,TGCAGTGCCCAGCGGGGGGCAGGAAACACCATATATTTT,CSAQRGAGNTIYF
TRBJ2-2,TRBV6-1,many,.,TGTGCCAGCAGAAAAGGAAGAGGGGAGCTGTTTTTT,CASRKGRGELFF
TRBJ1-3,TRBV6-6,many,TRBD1,TGTGCCAGCAGTTACGGACAGGGCCCCGAGTCTGGAAACACCATATATTTT,CASSYGQGPESGNTIYF
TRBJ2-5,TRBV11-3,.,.,TGTGTTAGCAGTCATGACAGCCAAGAGACCCAGTACTTC,CVSSHDSQETQYF